The 25 T cell receptor beta chains below come from one sample, sequenced in a study of beta chain features in type 1 diabetes. Expressed TCRB transcripts were sequenced because the isolated RNA had all been reverse transcribed beforehand. Some clones are missing from TCRdb's copy, which holds only in-frame ones; the method was immunoSEQ multiplex PCR. The sample holds 150,000 or so clones, roughly 11% seen once. The specimen was central memory CD4+ T cells from blood. Source of these receptors: a man between 18 and 35 years old in good health.

This clone was counted ten times or more. This CDR3 is CASSPGWGYQETQYF. The CDR3 DNA reads TGTGCCAGCAGCCCCGGTTGGGGGTACCAAGAGACCCAGTACTTC. The chain links TRBV7-2 to TRBJ2-5, with D perhaps TRBD1 or TRBD2 (5 bases each). Per the germline V gene, CDR1 is SGHTA and CDR2 is FQGNSA. This CDR3 is 15 amino acids long. V shed 5 bases and J shed 0 bases, with 13 bases lying between them.

A word on this clone: This specimen includes other DNA sequences encoding the same CDR3. This chain links TRBV18 with TRBJ2-7, with D uncertain. V dropped 3 bases and J dropped 3 bases, with 6 bases sitting between them. The CDR3 sequence is 12 residues long. The germline V gene has CDR1 KGHSH and CDR2 LQKENI. CDR3 residues: CASSPVDYEQYF. The CDR3 DNA sequence: TGTGCCAGCTCACCGGTCGACTACGAGCAGTACTTC. Drawing the rest from reference TRBV18 and TRBJ2-7, the complete variable domain is NAGVMQNPRHLVRRRGQEARLRCSPMKGHSHVYWYRQLPEEGLKFMVYLQKENIIDESGMPKERFSAEFPKEGPSILRIQQVVRGDSAAYFCASSPVDYEQYFGPGTRLTVT.

This rearrangement joins TRBV9 to TRBJ2-5, with D perhaps TRBD2 (6 bases). Germline CDR1 and CDR2: SGDLS and YYNGEE. The length of the CDR3 is 17 residues. V shed 0 bases and J shed 4 bases, with 19 bases lying between them. The CDR3 DNA reads as TGTGCCAGCAGCGTAGAGCCCCATCGGGGGATGGGAGAGACCCAGTACTTC. Its translation: CASSVEPHRGMGETQYF.

This clone appeared many times. V usage is TRBV14 and J usage is TRBJ2-1, with no clear D. There are 13 residues in the CDR3. V lost 0 bases and J 9 bases, leaving 9 bases between the germline ends. Germline CDR1 and CDR2: SGHDN and FVKESK. The CDR3 protein is CASSQDVRGEQFF. The CDR3 DNA reads TGTGCCAGCAGCCAAGATGTTCGAGGTGAGCAGTTCTTC.

The CDR3 region has the DNA TGTGCCAGCGGCCACAGGGGGCTGGCTGAAGCTTTCTTT. Amino acid sequence: CASGHRGLAEAFF. V usage is TRBV7-2 and J usage is TRBJ1-1; 9 bases line up with TRBD1. This CDR3 has 13 residues. The germline CDR1 and CDR2 sequences are SGHTA and FQGNSA. Trimming took 8 bases from V and 6 from J; bases not matched to a gene: 7.

This clone showed up just a few times. This chain uses TRBV29-1 with TRBJ2-1; D is tentatively TRBD1 or TRBD2 (5 bases each). V shed 5 bases and J shed 2 bases, with 10 bases lying between them. CDR3 size: 13 residues. Germline V CDR1 and CDR2: SQVTM, ANQGSEA. The CDR3 region is CSVSGRAYNEQFF. As DNA, the CDR3 is TGCAGCGTTTCGGGACGAGCCTACAATGAGCAGTTCTTC.

The V call is TRBV28, the J call TRBJ2-3; 8 nucleotides agree with TRBD1. CDR3 length: 15 amino acids. V lost 6 bases, J lost 0 bases, and 5 bases stayed unmatched. The V gene's germline CDR1 is MDHEN and CDR2 SYDVKM. CDR3 residues: CASRGQAPSTDTQYF. The DNA for the CDR3 is TGTGCCAGCAGGGGACAGGCGCCTAGCACAGATACGCAGTATTTT.

J is TRBJ1-2 and V is TRBV29-1; the match to TRBD1 covers 7 bases. Germline V CDR1 and CDR2: SQVTM, ANQGSEA. V lost 3 bases, J lost 4 bases, and 2 bases stayed unmatched. The CDR3 consists of 12 residues. The CDR3 sequence: CSVDRDSYGYTF. Written as DNA, the CDR3 is TGCAGCGTTGACAGGGACAGCTATGGCTACACCTTC.

This clone was detected a few times. The chain joins TRBV7-2 to TRBJ1-5; the D gene is possibly TRBD1 (5 bases). The CDR3 sequence is 15 residues long. V was clipped by 0 bases and J by 1 base, with 7 bases between them. From germline, CDR1 is SGHTA and CDR2 FQGNSA. The CDR3 DNA reads as TGTGCCAGCAGCTTAGCTGCAGGGAGCAATCAGCCCCAGCATTTT. Protein: CASSLAAGSNQPQHF.

V and J are TRBV5-4 and TRBJ2-1; the D is unclear. The CDR3 spans 14 residues. Per the germline V gene, CDR1 is SGHNT and CDR2 is YYREEE (reference sequence). The V end was cut by 0 bases, the J end by 3 bases, with 7 bases between. This CDR3 is CASSLVGNYNEQFF. The CDR3 DNA is TGTGCCAGCAGCTTGGTGGGGAACTACAATGAGCAGTTCTTC.

This chain links TRBV10-3 with TRBJ2-3; 8 bases are shared with TRBD1. Trimming took 6 bases from V and 2 from J; bases not matched to a gene: 10. The CDR3 consists of 16 residues. The germline CDR1 and CDR2 sequences are ENHRY and SYGVKD. For the CDR3, the DNA is TGTGCCATCAGGGGGCCAGGGGGCGGTTTCACAGATACGCAGTATTTT. This gives the protein CAIRGPGGGFTDTQYF.

The genes are TRBV5-1 and TRBJ1-1; possibly TRBD1 for D (6 bases). The germline gives CDR1 SGHRS, CDR2 YFSETQ. The CDR3 has 14 residues. V gave up 3 bases and J gave up 1 base, with 10 bases separating them. The CDR3 DNA reads as TGCGCCAGCAGCTCACAGGGAGGGAACACTGAAGCTTTCTTT. This gives the protein CASSSQGGNTEAFF.

This clone was picked up a small number of times. This rearrangement joins TRBV5-6 to TRBJ2-5; D not resolved. The CDR3 has 14 amino acids. Germline assignment: CDR1 SGHDT and CDR2 YYEEEE. V was shortened by 4 bases and J by 3 bases, with 13 bases between the two germline ends. The CDR3 protein is CASSQDVREETQYF. For the CDR3, the DNA is TGTGCCAGCAGCCAGGATGTAAGGGAAGAGACCCAGTACTTC.

The chain joins TRBV25-1 to TRBJ2-1; 7 bases are a match to TRBD1. The germline V gene encodes CDR1 MGHDK and CDR2 SYGVNS. The CDR3 contains 18 residues. Trimming at V came to 1 base and at J to 0 bases, leaving 9 bases not matched to a gene. The chain's CDR3 is CASSELGDSSDSYNEQFF. The CDR3 region has the DNA TGTGCCAGCAGTGAATTAGGGGACAGCTCTGACTCCTACAATGAGCAGTTCTTC.

The V call is TRBV30, the J call TRBJ1-5; possible D gene TRBD1, 6 bases. CDR1 is GTSNPN, CDR2 SVGIG, per germline (reference sequence). With 3 bases removed from V and 0 bases from J, the gap between germline ends came to 9 bases. The CDR3 contains 14 residues. As DNA, the CDR3 is TGTGCCTGGAGGGGGGCGGGTAGCAATCAGCCCCAGCATTTT. Amino acid sequence: CAWRGAGSNQPQHF. Together with reference TRBV30 and TRBJ1-5, the CDR3 gives the full variable domain: SQTIHQWPATLVQPVGSPLSLECTVEGTSNPNLYWYRQAAGRGLQLLFYSVGIGQISSEVPQNLSASRPQDRQFILSSKKLLLSDSGFYLCAWRGAGSNQPQHFGDGTRLSIL.

A single count supports this clone. This chain joins TRBV9 and TRBJ2-3; D unclear. The CDR3 is 18 residues long. The V and J ends lost 3 bases and 1 base respectively, with 21 bases between them. Germline CDR1 and CDR2: SGDLS and YYNGEE. This CDR3 is CASSDRVSGLKRTDTQYF. CDR3 in DNA: TGTGCCAGCAGCGACCGGGTGTCGGGTCTCAAACGCACAGATACGCAGTATTTT. Supplemented by reference TRBV9 and TRBJ2-3, the full variable domain reads DSGVTQTPKHLITATGQRVTLRCSPRSGDLSVYWYQQSLDQGLQFLIQYYNGEERAKGNILERFSAQQFPDLHSELNLSSLELGDSALYFCASSDRVSGLKRTDTQYFGPGTRLTVL.

The rearrangement uses TRBV4-1 and TRBJ1-1, with TRBD1 as a possible D gene (6 bases). CDR1 and CDR2 from the germline V gene are MGHRA and YSYEKL. This CDR3 contains 15 residues. V lost 4 bases to trimming and J lost 4 bases, with 16 bases between them. The CDR3 DNA reads TGCGCCAGCAGCCTGCAGGGAAGGGGGGCCACTGAAGCTTTCTTT. This sequence encodes CASSLQGRGATEAFF.

This clone was detected only a few times. The genes are TRBV9 and TRBJ2-1; D remains ambiguous. The germline CDR1 and CDR2 sequences are SGDLS and YYNGEE. The CDR3 has 12 residues. The V end lost 4 bases, the J end lost 9 bases, and 11 bases lay between the germline ends. CDR3 bases: TGTGCCAGCAGCACACAAATTGGTGAGCAGTTCTTC. Encoded protein: CASSTQIGEQFF.

This chain connects TRBV28 to TRBJ1-2; D is ambiguous. Germline loops: CDR1 MDHEN, CDR2 SYDVKM. This CDR3 region has 12 residues. V lost 6 bases and J 4 bases, leaving 9 bases between the germline ends. This chain's CDR3 is CASRGLTYGYTF. The CDR3 bases are TGTGCCAGCAGAGGACTGACCTATGGCTACACCTTC.

The genes are TRBV7-2 and TRBJ2-5; D gene uncertain. Germline V gene data show CDR1 as SGHTA and CDR2 as FQGNSA. V was trimmed by 3 bases and J by 5 bases, leaving 13 bases between them. The CDR3 has 14 amino acids. The CDR3, as DNA: TGTGCCAGCAGCTTTGCGGCCCTACGGGAGACCCAGTACTTC. It translates to CASSFAALRETQYF.

The sample holds a few counts of this clone. The genes are TRBV7-2 and TRBJ2-3; perhaps TRBD2 as D (5 bases). The length of the CDR3 is 18 residues. The V gene's germline CDR1 is SGHTA and CDR2 FQGNSA. V lost 5 bases and J lost 0, with 21 bases in between. The CDR3 region has the DNA TGTGCCAGCAGCCGAATCCCAGCGGAGAGGCCGAGCACAGATACGCAGTATTTT. This sequence encodes CASSRIPAERPSTDTQYF.

The rearrangement joins TRBV7-3 to TRBJ2-3; a weak D match, TRBD2 (5 bases). CDR3 length equals 16 residues. In germline, CDR1 is SGHTA, CDR2 FQGTGA. V lost 5 bases and J lost 3, with 18 bases in between. The CDR3 spells CASSPEGGMGTDTQYF. DNA for the CDR3: TGTGCCAGCAGCCCAGAGGGCGGCATGGGGACAGATACGCAGTATTTT. Full variable domain (missing parts from reference TRBV7-3 and TRBJ2-3): GAGVSQTPSNKVTEKGKYVELRCDPISGHTALYWYRQSLGQGPEFLIYFQGTGAADDSGLPNDRFFAVRPEGSVSTLKIQRTERGDSAVYLCASSPEGGMGTDTQYFGPGTRLTVL.

The sample holds a few counts of this clone. CDR3 sequence reads: CASSSSGPLGETQYF. The CDR3 nucleotides are TGTGCCAGCAGCTCATCCGGGCCGCTGGGGGAGACCCAGTACTTC. This rearrangement joins TRBV7-6 to TRBJ2-5; D uncertain. CDR3 size: 15 residues. The V gene lost 4 bases and the J gene lost 5 bases, with 17 bases spanning the gap. Germline lookup yields CDR1 SGHVS and CDR2 FNYEAQ.

This clone appeared a few times. The chain couples TRBV5-1 to TRBJ2-1, with TRBD1 matching over 9 bases. The ends lost 3 bases at V and 10 bases at J; junction bases unmatched: 11. CDR1 and CDR2 from the germline V gene are SGHRS and YFSETQ. The CDR3 is 15 amino acids. The CDR3 nucleotides are TGCGCCAGCAGCTCAGCCGGGACAGGGTTTTACGAGCAGTTCTTC. It yields the protein CASSSAGTGFYEQFF.

This clone occurred a few times. The V call is TRBV7-2, the J call TRBJ2-5; 9 bases line up with TRBD1. After removal of 5 bases from V and 2 bases from J, the junction contained 9 bases not matched to a gene. CDR1 is SGHTA and CDR2 is FQGNSA in the germline V gene. CDR3 size: 16 residues. The CDR3 loop reads CASSLQGTGRQETQYF. Here the CDR3 DNA reads TGTGCCAGCAGCCTGCAGGGGACAGGGCGGCAAGAGACCCAGTACTTC.